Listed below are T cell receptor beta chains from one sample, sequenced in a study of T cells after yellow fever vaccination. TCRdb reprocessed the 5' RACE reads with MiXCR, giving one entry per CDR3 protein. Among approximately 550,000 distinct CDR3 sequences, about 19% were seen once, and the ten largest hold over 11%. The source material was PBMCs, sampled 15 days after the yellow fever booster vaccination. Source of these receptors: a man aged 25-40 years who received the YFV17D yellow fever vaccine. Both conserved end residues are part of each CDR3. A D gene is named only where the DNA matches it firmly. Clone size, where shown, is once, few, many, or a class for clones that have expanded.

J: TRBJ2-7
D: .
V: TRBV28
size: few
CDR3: CASSPGFVGSSYEQYF
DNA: TGTGCCAGCAGCCCCGGTTTTGTAGGGTCGTCCTACGAGCAGTACTTC

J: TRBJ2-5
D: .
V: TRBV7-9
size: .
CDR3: CASSPRRLAGETQYF
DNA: TGTGCCAGCAGCCCTCGCCGGCTGGCGGGAGAGACCCAGTACTTC

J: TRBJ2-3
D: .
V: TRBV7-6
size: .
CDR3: CASSLAAGVVATDTQYF
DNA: TGTGCCAGCAGCTTAGCGGCAGGGGTGGTGGCGACAGATACGCAGTATTTT

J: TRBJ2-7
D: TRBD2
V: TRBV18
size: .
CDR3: CASSPSLAGDYEQYF
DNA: TGTGCCAGCTCCCCGTCTCTAGCGGGAGACTACGAGCAGTACTTC

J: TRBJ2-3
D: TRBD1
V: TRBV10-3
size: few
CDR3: CAITRTGLTDTQYF
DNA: TGTGCCATCACACGGACAGGTCTCACAGATACGCAGTATTTT

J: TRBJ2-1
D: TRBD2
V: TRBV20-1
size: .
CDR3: CSATGLAGAFLSYNEQFF
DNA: TGCAGTGCTACGGGACTAGCGGGAGCTTTCCTCTCCTACAATGAGCAGTTCTTC

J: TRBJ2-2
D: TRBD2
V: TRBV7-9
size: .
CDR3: CASSLPGLGGELFF
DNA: TGTGCCAGCAGCTTACCGGGACTAGGCGGGGAGCTGTTTTTT

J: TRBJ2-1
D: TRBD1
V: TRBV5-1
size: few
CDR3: CASRPGTGGNEQFF
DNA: TGCGCCAGCAGACCCGGGACAGGGGGCAATGAGCAGTTCTTC

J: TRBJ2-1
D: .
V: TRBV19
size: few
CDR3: CASSIAYNEQFF
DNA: TGTGCCAGTAGTATAGCCTACAATGAGCAGTTCTTC

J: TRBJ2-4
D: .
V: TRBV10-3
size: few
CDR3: CAIGLGRGNIQYF
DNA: TGTGCCATCGGCCTGGGCCGGGGAAACATTCAGTACTTC

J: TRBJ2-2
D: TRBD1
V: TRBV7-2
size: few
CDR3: CASSTLTGGLGTGELFF
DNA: TGTGCCAGCAGCACGTTGACAGGGGGCCTCGGAACCGGGGAGCTGTTTTTT

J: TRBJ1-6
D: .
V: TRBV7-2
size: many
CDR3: CASSFEQGISPLHF
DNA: TGTGCCAGCAGCTTCGAACAGGGTATCTCACCCCTCCACTTT

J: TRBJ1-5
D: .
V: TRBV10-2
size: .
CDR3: CASRGSRYSNQPQHF
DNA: TGCGCCAGCAGGGGGTCGCGGTATAGCAATCAGCCCCAGCATTTT

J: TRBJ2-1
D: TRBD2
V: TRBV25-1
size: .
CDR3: CASSIEREPDEQFF
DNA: TGTGCCAGCAGTATCGAGCGGGAGCCCGATGAGCAGTTCTTC

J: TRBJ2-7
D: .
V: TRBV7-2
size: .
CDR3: CASSWTIQYEQYF
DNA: TGTGCCAGCAGTTGGACTATCCAATACGAGCAGTACTTC

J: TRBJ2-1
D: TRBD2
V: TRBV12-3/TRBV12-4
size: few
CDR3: CASSLEGGRAIYGEQFF
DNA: TGTGCCAGCAGTTTAGAAGGCGGGAGGGCCATTTATGGGGAGCAGTTCTTC

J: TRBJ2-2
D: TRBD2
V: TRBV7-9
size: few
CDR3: CASSNGLAQNTGELFF
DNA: TGTGCCAGCAGCAACGGACTAGCCCAGAACACCGGGGAGCTGTTTTTT

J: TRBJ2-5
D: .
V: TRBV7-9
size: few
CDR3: CASSSTGIQETQYF
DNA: TGTGCCAGCAGCTCCACAGGGATACAAGAGACCCAGTACTTC

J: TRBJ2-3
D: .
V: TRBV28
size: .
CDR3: CASSIRPGWARDGDTQYF
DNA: TGTGCCAGCAGTATCCGGCCCGGTTGGGCGCGTGACGGGGATACGCAGTATTTT

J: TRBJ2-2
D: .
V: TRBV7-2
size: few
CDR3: CASSLGGAWDTGELFF
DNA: TGTGCCAGCAGCTTAGGGGGGGCTTGGGACACCGGGGAGCTGTTTTTT

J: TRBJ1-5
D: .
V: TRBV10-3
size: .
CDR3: CAISVEYGVQPQHF
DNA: TGTGCCATCAGTGTGGAATACGGGGTTCAGCCCCAGCATTTT

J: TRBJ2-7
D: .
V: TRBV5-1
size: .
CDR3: CASRRYSPYEQYF
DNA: TGCGCCAGCAGGCGGTACAGCCCCTACGAGCAGTACTTC

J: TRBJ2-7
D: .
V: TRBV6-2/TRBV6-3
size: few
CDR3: CASSPPASYEQYF
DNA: TGTGCCAGCAGCCCCCCCGCCTCCTACGAGCAGTACTTC